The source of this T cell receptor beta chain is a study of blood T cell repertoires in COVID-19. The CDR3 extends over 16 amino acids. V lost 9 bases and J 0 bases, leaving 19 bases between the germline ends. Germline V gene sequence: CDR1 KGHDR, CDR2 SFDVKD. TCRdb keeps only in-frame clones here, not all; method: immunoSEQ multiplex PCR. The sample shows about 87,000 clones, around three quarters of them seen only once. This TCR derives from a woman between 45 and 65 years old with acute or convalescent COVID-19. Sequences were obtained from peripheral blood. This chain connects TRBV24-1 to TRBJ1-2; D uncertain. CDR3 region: CATEGRPSSANYGYTF. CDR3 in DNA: TGTGCCACCGAAGGCAGGCCGTCTTCAGCTAACTATGGCTACACCTTC.